The clone carrying this T cell receptor beta chain was counted a few times. This CDR3 is built from 17 residues. Trimming stripped 3 bases from V and 6 bases from J, with 23 bases between. CDR1 and CDR2 from the germline V gene are LNHNV and YYDKDF (reference sequence). The data belong to a study of patients and donors after allogeneic stem cell transplantation. In TCRdb, the RT-PCR reads were re-called with MiXCR into one record per CDR3 protein. The table has approximately 29,000 distinct CDR3 sequences, roughly a third seen once. The sample was blood, either unsorted or a sorted T cell fraction (not recorded which). The chain recombines TRBV15 with TRBJ1-2; no definite D call. This clonotype originated in a human donor who was either an allogeneic HSCT recipient or a stem cell or donor lymphocyte infusion donor (not recorded which). It is not recorded whose cells these are; they may come from a transplant donor. CDR3 region: CATSSSERTVPIDGYTF. The DNA for the CDR3 is TGTGCCACCAGCAGCTCCGAACGGACGGTACCGATCGATGGCTACACCTTC.